This TCR beta chain came from a study of T cell changes during pregnancy in multiple sclerosis. Repertoires were generated with immunoSEQ multiplex PCR, while TCRdb's copy carries only in-frame clones and drops some. The sample contains about 46,000 clones, approximately 90% of which appear only once. The CDR3 totals 17 residues. The V gene's germline CDR1 is SGHTA and CDR2 FQGNSA. V was clipped by 6 bases and J by 0 bases; unmatched bases: 12. The material sequenced was CD4+ T cells from peripheral blood mononuclear cells, taken in the second trimester of pregnancy. The TCR sequence derives from a female donor in good health, enrolled as a control in a pregnancy study. The V call is TRBV7-2, the J call TRBJ2-7; 9 bases map to TRBD1. CDR3 bases: TGTGCCAGCAGTTTCACAGGGGGCGGCTTCAGCTCCTACGAGCAGTACTTC. Translating gives CASSFTGGGFSSYEQYF.